The clone carrying this TCR beta chain was seen a single time. The data stem from a study of technical replicates of blood from a handful of donors. Trimming shortened V by 0 bases and J by 5 bases, and 13 bases separated the two germline ends. CDR1 is LGHNA and CDR2 is YSLEER in the germline V gene. This CDR3 spans 15 amino acids. Generated by immunoSEQ multiplex PCR, the TCRdb table keeps only in-frame clones and is missing some. The sample consists of about 48,000 clones, 80% to 95% of them appearing once. This TCR derives from a human donor in good health. Some clones in this sample may be carry-over from other donors' samples. V gene TRBV4-3 combines with J gene TRBJ1-2; D not resolved. Sequenced: PBMCs. Written as DNA, the CDR3 is TGCGCCAGCAGCCAAGATGGCGGCAGAACTTATGGCTACACCTTC. Translated: CASSQDGGRTYGYTF.